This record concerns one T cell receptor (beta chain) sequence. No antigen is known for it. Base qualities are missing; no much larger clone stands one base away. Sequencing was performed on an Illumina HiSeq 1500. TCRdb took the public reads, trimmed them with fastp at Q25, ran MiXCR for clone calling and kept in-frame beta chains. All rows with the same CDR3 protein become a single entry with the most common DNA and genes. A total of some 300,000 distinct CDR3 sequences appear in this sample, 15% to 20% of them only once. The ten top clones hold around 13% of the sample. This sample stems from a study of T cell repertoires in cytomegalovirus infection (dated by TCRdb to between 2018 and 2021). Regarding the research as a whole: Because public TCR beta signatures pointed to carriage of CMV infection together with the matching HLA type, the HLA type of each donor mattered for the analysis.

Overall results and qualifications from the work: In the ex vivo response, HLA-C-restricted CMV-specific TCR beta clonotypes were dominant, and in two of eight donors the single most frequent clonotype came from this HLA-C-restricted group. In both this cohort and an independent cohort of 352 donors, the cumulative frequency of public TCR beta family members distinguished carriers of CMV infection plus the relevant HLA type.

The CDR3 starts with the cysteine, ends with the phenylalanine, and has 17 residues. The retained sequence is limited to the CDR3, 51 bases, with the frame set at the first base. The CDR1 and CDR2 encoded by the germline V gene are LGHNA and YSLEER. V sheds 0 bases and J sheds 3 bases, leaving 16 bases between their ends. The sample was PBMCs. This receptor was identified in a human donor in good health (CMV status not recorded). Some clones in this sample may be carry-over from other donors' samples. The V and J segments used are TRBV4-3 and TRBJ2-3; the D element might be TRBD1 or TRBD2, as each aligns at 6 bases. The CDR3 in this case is CASSQDLGGGGTDTQYF. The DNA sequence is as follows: TGCGCCAGCAGCCAAGATCTGGGGGGCGGTGGGACAGATACGCAGTATTTT.